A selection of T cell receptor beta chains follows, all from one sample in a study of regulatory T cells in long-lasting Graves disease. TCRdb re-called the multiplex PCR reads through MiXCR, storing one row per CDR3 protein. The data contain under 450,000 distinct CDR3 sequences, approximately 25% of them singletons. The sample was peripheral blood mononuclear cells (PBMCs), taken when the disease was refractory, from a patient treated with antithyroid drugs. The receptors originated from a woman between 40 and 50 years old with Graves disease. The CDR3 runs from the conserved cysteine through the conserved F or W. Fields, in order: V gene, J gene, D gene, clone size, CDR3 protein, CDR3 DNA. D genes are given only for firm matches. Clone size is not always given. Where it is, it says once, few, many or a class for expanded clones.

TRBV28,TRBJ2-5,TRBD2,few,CASSQAASGRLETQYF,TGTGCCAGCAGCCAAGCCGCTAGCGGGAGGTTAGAGACCCAGTACTTC
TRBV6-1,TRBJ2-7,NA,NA,CASRWTGYEQYF,TGTGCCAGCCGCTGGACCGGCTACGAGCAGTACTTC
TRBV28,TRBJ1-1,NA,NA,CASSLRQENTEAFF,TGTGCCAGCAGCCTCCGACAGGAAAACACTGAAGCTTTCTTT
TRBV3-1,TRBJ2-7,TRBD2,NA,CASSRGLAGVSYEQYF,TGTGCCAGCAGCCGAGGCCTAGCGGGAGTTAGCTACGAGCAGTACTTC
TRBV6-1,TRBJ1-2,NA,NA,CASRTTGPNYGYTF,TGTGCCAGCAGGACGACAGGACCTAACTATGGCTACACCTTC
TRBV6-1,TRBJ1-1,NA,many,CASLNQQSPNTEAFF,TGTGCCAGCCTTAATCAACAATCCCCTAACACTGAAGCTTTCTTT
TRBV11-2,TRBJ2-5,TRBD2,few,CASSLDGRLAGDQETQYF,TGTGCCAGCAGCTTAGATGGGAGGCTAGCGGGGGATCAAGAGACCCAGTACTTC
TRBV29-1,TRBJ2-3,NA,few,CSVVFPLLSADTQYF,TGCAGCGTTGTATTCCCGTTGTTGTCGGCAGATACGCAGTATTTT
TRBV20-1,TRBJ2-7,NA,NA,CSARDPDRLYEQYF,TGCAGTGCTAGAGATCCGGACAGATTATACGAGCAGTACTTC
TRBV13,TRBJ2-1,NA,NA,CASSSGGQGYNEQFF,TGTGCCAGCAGCTCAGGCGGCCAGGGCTACAATGAGCAGTTCTTC
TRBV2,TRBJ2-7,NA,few,CASRPPELTGEQYF,TGTGCCAGCAGGCCCCCGGAATTAACGGGGGAGCAGTACTTC
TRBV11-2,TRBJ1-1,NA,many,CASSLEGPGPEAFF,TGTGCCAGCAGCTTAGAGGGTCCAGGCCCTGAAGCTTTCTTT
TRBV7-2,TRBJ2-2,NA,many,CASSQIQNTGELFF,TGTGCCAGCAGCCAAATACAGAACACCGGGGAGCTGTTTTTT
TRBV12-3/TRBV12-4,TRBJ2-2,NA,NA,CASNPLFANTGELFF,TGTGCCAGCAATCCTCTCTTCGCGAACACCGGGGAGCTGTTTTTT
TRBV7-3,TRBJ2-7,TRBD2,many,CASSTRLADGSYEQYF,TGTGCCAGCAGCACCCGACTAGCGGATGGCTCCTACGAGCAGTACTTC
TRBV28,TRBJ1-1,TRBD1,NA,CASSFLTGGGEASF,TGTGCCAGCAGTTTCCTTACAGGGGGAGGTGAAGCTTCCTTT
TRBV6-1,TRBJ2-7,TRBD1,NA,CASGRQGIYEQYF,TGTGCCAGCGGTAGACAGGGAATCTACGAGCAGTACTTC
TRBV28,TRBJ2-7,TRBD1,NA,CASRRTGGYEQYF,TGTGCCAGCAGAAGGACAGGGGGCTACGAGCAGTACTTC